This TCR beta chain was profiled in a study of blood T cells in healthy people across ages. The overall study: There was about one barcoded beta molecule captured by template switching per two T cells. Regarding the study as a whole: Underestimates were what the diversity estimates from one million T cells were considered to be. The long-lived group displayed more naive CD4+ cells, plus higher diversity, than the aged donors did. Researchers report that TCR beta diversity correlated strongly with naive T cell percentage.

In the case of this clonotype: The antigen is undetermined.

A second PCR, run for about 6 to 11 cycles, used a sample-barcoded 5' primer plus a J-beta primer mix. TCRdb itself ran the 5' RACE reads through MiXCR, one entry per CDR3 protein. The sample consists of some 730,000 distinct CDR3 sequences, 22% of them appearing once. CDR3 size: 16 residues. V lost 1 base, J lost 4 bases, and 7 bases stayed unmatched. Looked up from germline, CDR1 is SGHKS and CDR2 is YYEKEE (reference sequence). The chain has TRBV5-5 and TRBJ2-5; 10 nucleotides align to TRBD2. The sequenced material came from blood. This receptor was obtained from a man between 65 and 85 years old in good health. CDR3 in DNA: TGTGCCAGCAGCTTGTTAGCTAGCGGGGGTCGAGAGACCCAGTACTTC. Its protein is CASSLLASGGRETQYF.